What follows are 28 T cell receptor beta chains derived from one specimen sequenced in a study of T cell clonality in common variable immunodeficiency (dated by TCRdb to about 2015). What these receptors recognize is not known. Broad study findings and their caveats: CVID TCRbeta sequences were reported to have fewer deletions and N-nucleotide insertions and to lack highly modified clones with 13 or more V deletions.

The library relied on the immunoSEQ multiplex PCR assay. This is the immuneACCESS table as TCRdb keeps it, with only in-frame sequences that have V and J called. A part of the clones is gone; compared with another copy, unresolved V genes explain less than half, and the rest is unexplained. This sample has over 30,000 clones in the table, none counted a single time. The ten largest clones capture 5.5% to 7% of the sample. The sequenced sample consisted of peripheral blood mononuclear cells. All receptors derive from a human donor with common variable immunodeficiency.

In this sample, this clone turned up a few times. The CDR3 bases that were read are TGTGCCAGCACTCGGGGGGGCTTAAACATT. Amino acid sequence: CASTRGGLNI. In full, the CDR3 is CASTRGGLNIQYF. This rearrangement joins TRBV7-2 to TRBJ2-4; 8 bases align to TRBD2. The read halts 3 residues ahead of the CDR3 end, with the missing end drawn from the germline J gene. Germline V gene lookup returns CDR1 SGHTA and CDR2 FQGNSA. The CDR3 has 13 residues. With 7 bases clipped from V and 6 bases from J, the junction kept 5 bases outside the gene matches.

This clone was counted between two and nine times. The read ends 3 residues shy of where the CDR3 ends; the end is completed using the germline J gene. The rearrangement joins TRBV7-2 to TRBJ2-5; D not resolved. The V end lost 1 base, the J end lost 3 bases, and 9 bases lay between the germline ends. The CDR3 is 14 residues long. Germline V gene data show CDR1 as SGHTA and CDR2 as FQGNSA. The sequenced CDR3 bases are TGTGCCAGCAGCTTAGTGGGCAGCAAAGAGACC. The encoded protein is CASSLVGSKET. The CDR3 as a whole reads CASSLVGSKETQYF.

This clone has a count of ten or more. Read data end 3 residues before the CDR3 end; the end is taken from the germline J gene. The gene calls are TRBV2 and TRBJ2-3; D is undetermined. The CDR3 is 15 amino acids. V was pared by 3 bases and J by 0 bases, with 10 bases between. Germline-derived CDR1 and CDR2 are SNHLY and FYNNEI. CDR3 residues: CASSDQTLSTDTQYF. The sequenced part of the CDR3 DNA is TGTGCCAGCAGTGACCAGACATTAAGCACAGATACG.

This clone has a handful of counts. This CDR3 reads CASSHETQYF. The part of the CDR3 DNA that was read is TGTGCCAGCAGTCATGAGACC. The chain employs TRBV7-8 and TRBJ2-5; D is uncertain. The read ends 3 residues before the CDR3 terminus; that terminus is restored from the germline J gene. This CDR3 has 10 amino acids. V was pared by 6 bases and J by 5 bases, with 4 bases between. Germline V lookup: CDR1 SGHVS, CDR2 FQNEAQ.

As regards this clone: The read ends 3 residues before the CDR3 terminus; that terminus is restored from the germline J gene. The genes are TRBV2 and TRBJ1-1; 7 bases align to TRBD1. Trimming took 11 bases from V and 1 from J; bases not matched to a gene: 10. Germline values: CDR1 SNHLY, CDR2 FYNNEI. The CDR3 is made up of 14 amino acids. The covered CDR3 bases are TGTGCCGGAATTTTCGGACAGGCGAACACTGAA. Translating it yields CAGIFGQANTE. Given in full, the CDR3 is CAGIFGQANTEAFF.

The sample holds a few counts of this clone. Read sequence stops 3 residues before the CDR3 end, and the germline J gene provides the missing end. The rearrangement uses TRBV7-9 and TRBJ2-1; D is unclear. The ends were cut back, 5 bases at V and 3 bases at J, with 14 bases in the middle. Germline values: CDR1 SEHNR, CDR2 FQNEAQ (reference sequence). CDR3 length: 15 residues. The CDR3 region is CASSPHRAYYNEQFF. CDR3 DNA (partial): TGTGCCAGCAGCCCACATAGGGCATACTACAATGAG.

As regards this clone: The missing CDR3 end, 3 residues past where the read stops, is filled in from the germline J gene. The V call is TRBV30, the J call TRBJ1-1; D possibly corresponds to TRBD1 (6 bases). The CDR3 is 12 residues long. With 4 bases removed from V and 6 bases from J, the gap between germline ends came to 12 bases. The germline gives CDR1 GTSNPN, CDR2 SVGIG (reference sequence). CDR3 sequence reads: CAWKWGGSEAFF. CDR3 DNA, as far as it was read: TGTGCCTGGAAGTGGGGGGGCTCTGAA.

This clone was seen a handful of times. Relative to the germline gene, one junction end is altered; a read error may explain this. With the read ending 3 residues before the CDR3 end, the germline J gene is used to fill in that end. This chain joins TRBV19 and TRBJ1-6; D is unresolved. Germline values: CDR1 LNHDA, CDR2 SQIVND (reference sequence). The CDR3 is 16 amino acids. CDR3 sequence reads: CASSIEGTANKSPLHF. Partial CDR3 DNA: TGTGCCAGTAGTATAGAGGGCACCGCGAATAAGTCACCC.

This clone showed up many times. The DNA ends 3 residues before the CDR3 does, and the rest of the CDR3 is filled in from the germline J gene. The rearrangement joins TRBV5-1 to TRBJ2-1; TRBD2 matches at 13 bases. Germline values: CDR1 SGHRS, CDR2 YFSETQ. V dropped 2 bases and J dropped 2; count of bases not matched to a gene: 1. This CDR3 has 16 amino acids. The covered CDR3 bases are TGCGCCAGCAGCTTCGGGACTAGCGGGGCCTACAATGAG. Translating gives CASSFGTSGAYNE. The complete CDR3 sequence is CASSFGTSGAYNEQFF. The complete variable domain, with remaining parts taken from reference TRBV5-1 and TRBJ2-1, reads KAGVTQTPRYLIKTRGQQVTLSCSPISGHRSVSWYQQTPGQGLQFLFEYFSETQRNKGNFPGRFSGRQFSNSRSEMNVSTLELGDSALYLCASSFGTSGAYNEQFFGPGTRLTVL.

This clone was seen ten or more times. Read coverage stops 3 residues before the CDR3 terminus; the germline J gene supplies the remainder. This chain connects TRBV2 to TRBJ2-7, with 7 bases identical to TRBD2. Losses at the gene ends were 6 bases for V and 0 bases for J; bases not matched to a gene: 8. CDR3 length: 15 amino acids. Germline CDR1 reads SNHLY; CDR2 reads FYNNEI. Partial CDR3 DNA: TGTGCCAGCAGCGACCCGGGGGGAAGCTCCTACGAG. Translating it yields CASSDPGGSSYE. The whole CDR3 sequence is CASSDPGGSSYEQYF.

Partial CDR3 DNA: TGTGCCAGCAGTGAAAAAAGCCCCAGGGTGTTCGTAGGAAACACC. Its translation: CASSEKSPRVFVGNT. The entire CDR3 sequence reads CASSEKSPRVFVGNTIYF. The chain recombines TRBV6-1 with TRBJ1-3; weak D call: TRBD1 (5 bases). The read ends 3 residues before the CDR3 terminus; that terminus is restored from the germline J gene. CDR1 MNHNS and CDR2 SASEGT come from the germline V gene. V was clipped by 2 bases and J by 4 bases, with 21 bases between them. CDR3 length: 18 residues.

This clone has only a few counts. The CDR3 end falls 3 residues outside the read, so it is completed with the germline J gene. The gene calls are TRBV30 and TRBJ1-6; 9 bases align to TRBD1. The CDR3 has 16 amino acids. Germline CDR1 is GTSNPN and CDR2 is SVGIG (reference sequence). V shed 3 bases, J shed 3 bases, and the junction held 6 bases outside the gene matches. The CDR3 bases that were read are TGTGCCTGGAGCCCAACAGGGGGCAGCTATAATTCACCC. It yields the protein CAWSPTGGSYNSP. The whole CDR3 protein is CAWSPTGGSYNSPLHF.

The sample holds a few counts of this clone. CDR3 amino acids: CASTAPQKTEAFF. The part of the CDR3 DNA that was read is TGTGCCAGCACCGCCCCACAAAAGACTGAA. This chain links TRBV2 with TRBJ1-1; D unresolved. With the read ending 3 residues before the CDR3 end, the germline J gene is used to fill in that end. The CDR3 extends over 13 amino acids. V dropped 7 bases and J dropped 5 bases, with 14 bases sitting between them. The germline V gene has CDR1 SNHLY and CDR2 FYNNEI.

This clone came up a few times. The CDR3 end is not reached by the read, which stops 3 residues before it; the germline J gene fills it in. The rearrangement joins TRBV19 to TRBJ2-5; maybe TRBD1 (5 bases). CDR1 LNHDA and CDR2 SQIVND come from the germline V gene (reference sequence). V was trimmed by 1 base and J by 5 bases, leaving 17 bases between them. CDR3 size: 16 residues. The sequenced part of the CDR3 DNA is TGTGCCAGTAGTATAGGTCGGCAGGGAATCGGGGAGACC. Translation gives CASSIGRQGIGET. The complete CDR3 sequence is CASSIGRQGIGETQYF.

This clone occurred a few times. The CDR3 extends 3 residues past the end of the read, so its final part is completed from the germline J gene. The chain couples TRBV7-3 to TRBJ2-1, with D perhaps matching TRBD1 or TRBD2 (5 bases each). The CDR3 is 16 amino acids. V was trimmed by 6 bases and J by 4 bases, leaving 19 bases between them. The germline gives CDR1 SGHTA, CDR2 FQGTGA. CDR3 sequence reads: CASSYYRRNAYNEQFF. The sequenced part of the CDR3 DNA is TGTGCCAGCAGTTATTACAGGAGGAACGCGTACAATGAG.

About this clone: The read ends 3 residues before the CDR3 terminus; that terminus is restored from the germline J gene. V usage is TRBV10-2 and J usage is TRBJ1-2; 7 nucleotides match TRBD1. CDR3 length: 14 residues. Germline CDR1 is WSHSY and CDR2 is SAAADI. V gave up 4 bases and J gave up 4 bases; unmatched junction bases: 6. Partial CDR3 DNA: TGCGCCAGCAGTGCCGGGACAGTACCCTATGGC. Translation: CASSAGTVPYG. In full, the CDR3 is CASSAGTVPYGYTF.

The sample holds a few counts of this clone. The CDR3 protein is CSANGLAAIPTGETQYF. The CDR3 DNA, read in part, is TGCAGTGCTAACGGACTAGCGGCGATACCGACGGGGGAGACC. The gene calls are TRBV20-1 and TRBJ2-5; TRBD2 matches at 10 bases. The read finishes 3 residues shy of the CDR3 end, and the germline J gene is used to complete it. Germline CDR1 and CDR2: DFQATT and SNEGSKA (reference sequence). Trimming took 4 bases from V and 5 from J; bases not matched to a gene: 16. The CDR3 contains 17 residues.

For this clone: The read ends 3 residues shy of where the CDR3 ends; the end is completed using the germline J gene. This chain uses TRBV19 with TRBJ1-4; D possibly corresponds to TRBD1 (5 bases). V lost 3 bases and J lost 1, with 6 bases in between. The CDR3 is 14 amino acids. CDR1 LNHDA and CDR2 SQIVND come from the germline V gene (reference sequence). The covered CDR3 bases are TGTGCCAGTAGTATGGGGGGAACTAATGAAAAA. As protein: CASSMGGTNEK. The whole CDR3 protein is CASSMGGTNEKLFF.

Points on this clone: The read finishes 3 residues shy of the CDR3 end, and the germline J gene is used to complete it. This sequence joins TRBV7-2 and TRBJ2-2; 7 nucleotides agree with TRBD1. V lost 5 bases to trimming and J lost 3 bases; unmatched junction nucleotides: 6. The CDR3 sequence is 15 residues long. Germline CDR1 and CDR2: SGHTA and FQGNSA. CDR3 sequence reads: CASSVTTGHTGELFF. The sequenced CDR3 bases are TGTGCCAGCAGCGTGACGACAGGGCACACCGGGGAG.

As for this clone: The CDR3 end falls 3 residues outside the read, so it is completed with the germline J gene. This rearrangement joins TRBV2 to TRBJ1-5, with TRBD1 identical over 7 bases. Trimming at V came to 5 bases and at J to 3 bases, leaving 7 bases not matched to a gene. The CDR3 sequence is 15 residues long. The germline V gene has CDR1 SNHLY and CDR2 FYNNEI. The chain's CDR3 is CASSRDRALNQPQHF. The covered CDR3 bases are TGTGCCAGCAGTAGAGACAGGGCGCTCAATCAGCCC.

On this clone: The read gets to within 3 residues of the CDR3 end, and the germline J gene fills in the rest. The chain recombines TRBV19 with TRBJ2-7; maybe TRBD1 (6 bases). This CDR3 spans 14 amino acids. The germline CDR1 and CDR2 sequences are LNHDA and SQIVND (reference sequence). V was shortened by 5 bases and J by 5 bases, with 16 bases between the two germline ends. The CDR3 is CASSVQGLRDEQYF. The CDR3 DNA, read in part, is TGTGCCAGTAGTGTCCAGGGGTTGCGGGACGAG.

The sample holds many counts of this clone. The CDR3: CSASRPLAGGASDTQYF. The covered CDR3 bases are TGCAGTGCTAGTAGGCCGCTAGCGGGGGGCGCATCAGATACG. The V call is TRBV20-1, the J call TRBJ2-3; 11 bases line up with TRBD2. The missing CDR3 end, 3 residues past where the read stops, is filled in from the germline J gene. Germline lookup yields CDR1 DFQATT and CDR2 SNEGSKA (reference sequence). CDR3 size: 17 residues. Trimming at V came to 3 bases and at J to 4 bases, leaving 12 bases not matched to a gene.

To note about this clone: From the germline J gene comes the end of the CDR3, since the read stops 3 residues before it. The chain links TRBV6-2 or TRBV6-3 to TRBJ2-7, with TRBD1 identical over 7 bases. Unmatched junction bases numbered 18, after V lost 11 bases and J lost 5 bases. The CDR3 is 15 residues long. CDR1 is MNHEY and CDR2 is SVGEGT in the germline V gene. CDR3 DNA (partial): TGTGCCTCAAAGACTTATGACAGGGTAATAGACGAG. Encoded protein: CASKTYDRVIDE. The complete CDR3 reads CASKTYDRVIDEQYF.

Concerning this clone itself: An end of the junction differs from the germline gene, which may be a read error. The read terminates 3 residues ahead of where the CDR3 ends, so the germline J gene completes it. This chain uses TRBV6-2 or TRBV6-3 with TRBJ1-3; D not resolved. The CDR3 consists of 14 residues. Germline V gives CDR1 MNHEY, CDR2 SVGEGT. CDR3 residues: CASSDSPDYYTIYF. Partial CDR3 DNA: TGTGCCAGCAGTGACTCGCCCGACTATTACACC.

This clone occurred a few times. The CDR3 end lies 3 residues beyond the end of the read and is filled in from the germline J gene. The chain carries TRBV5-5 and TRBJ2-7; 8 bases align to TRBD1. This CDR3 is 15 amino acids long. J was trimmed by 2 bases and V by 2 bases; bases with no gene match: 6. CDR1 and CDR2 from the germline V gene are SGHKS and YYEKEE (reference sequence). The CDR3 DNA, read in part, is TGTGCCAGCAGCTTCGACAGGGGATCCACCTACGAG. This gives the protein CASSFDRGSTYE. From start to end, the CDR3 is CASSFDRGSTYEQYF.

The table lists this clone with a few counts. The read comes to an end 3 residues before the CDR3 does, leaving the germline J gene to fill in the end. The V gene is TRBV5-1, the J gene TRBJ2-7; TRBD2 might be the D (5 bases). CDR1 is SGHRS and CDR2 is YFSETQ in the germline V gene. The CDR3 contains 14 residues. V gave up 0 bases and J gave up 5 bases, with 12 bases separating them. This CDR3 is CASSLESGWNEQYF. The part of the CDR3 DNA that was read is TGCGCCAGCAGCTTGGAATCGGGGTGGAACGAG. The variable domain in full, with the rest retrieved from reference TRBV5-1 and TRBJ2-7, is KAGVTQTPRYLIKTRGQQVTLSCSPISGHRSVSWYQQTPGQGLQFLFEYFSETQRNKGNFPGRFSGRQFSNSRSEMNVSTLELGDSALYLCASSLESGWNEQYFGPGTRLTVT.

This clone was counted many times. Partial CDR3 DNA: TGTGCCAGCAGCCGACCGGGACAGGGGTCCTACAATGAG. Protein sequence: CASSRPGQGSYNE. Given in full, the CDR3 is CASSRPGQGSYNEQFF. The J gene is TRBJ2-1, the V gene TRBV7-6; 10 bases align to TRBD1. The CDR3 extends 3 residues past the end of the read, so its final part is completed from the germline J gene. Losses at the gene ends were 5 bases for V and 1 base for J; bases not matched to a gene: 5. Germline CDR1 SGHVS, CDR2 FNYEAQ. This CDR3 contains 16 residues.

This clone was picked up many times. The read gets to within 3 residues of the CDR3 end, and the germline J gene fills in the rest. The rearrangement links TRBV19 to TRBJ1-4, with D uncertain. This CDR3 is built from 14 residues. The V and J ends lost 3 bases and 8 bases respectively, with 13 bases between them. Germline CDR1 LNHDA, CDR2 SQIVND (reference sequence). The CDR3 spells CASSIAGAEEKLFF. The sequenced part of the CDR3 DNA is TGTGCCAGTAGTATTGCTGGTGCGGAAGAAAAA.